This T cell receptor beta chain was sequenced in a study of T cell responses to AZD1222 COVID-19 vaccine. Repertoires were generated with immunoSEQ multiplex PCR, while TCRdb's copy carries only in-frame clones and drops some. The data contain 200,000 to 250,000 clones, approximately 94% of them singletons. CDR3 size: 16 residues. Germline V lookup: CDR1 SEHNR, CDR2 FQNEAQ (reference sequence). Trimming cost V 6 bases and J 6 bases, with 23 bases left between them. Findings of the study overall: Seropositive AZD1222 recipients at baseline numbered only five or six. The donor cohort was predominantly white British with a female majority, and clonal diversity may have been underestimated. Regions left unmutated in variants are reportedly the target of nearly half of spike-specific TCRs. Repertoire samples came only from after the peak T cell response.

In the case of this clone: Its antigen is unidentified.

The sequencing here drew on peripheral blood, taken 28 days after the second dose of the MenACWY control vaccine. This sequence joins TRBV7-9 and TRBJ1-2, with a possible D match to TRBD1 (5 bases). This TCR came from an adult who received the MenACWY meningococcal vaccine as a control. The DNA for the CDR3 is TGTGCCAGCAGGGCAGACGGGGCCTCTTGGAGTGATGGCTACACCTTC. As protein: CASRADGASWSDGYTF.